These 4 T cell receptor beta chains originate from one sample sequenced in a study of T cells in Graves' hyperthyroidism and ophthalmopathy. RNA transcripts were the template for amplifying TCR beta CDR3 regions. The HTBI set primed first-round TCR CDR3 RT-PCR. Each CDR3 protein gets one entry after TCRdb re-called the multiplex PCR reads with MiXCR. In the table there are 300,000 to 450,000 distinct CDR3 sequences, more than 11% of which are singletons. The sample consisted of blood. These receptors came from a woman aged 55-69 years with Graves' hyperthyroidism.

As regards this clonotype: One junction end does not reproduce the germline sequence, and a read error may be involved. The chain couples TRBV4-1 to TRBJ2-7; 10 bases match TRBD1. This CDR3 spans 15 amino acids. Germline lookup yields CDR1 MGHRA and CDR2 YSYEKL. The CDR3 coding sequence is TGCGCCAGCAGCCGCCCGGGACAGGGGTTTTACGAGCAGCACTTC. This sequence encodes CASSRPGQGFYEQHF.

This clonotype was seen repeatedly, ten times or more. This chain joins TRBV12-3 or TRBV12-4 and TRBJ1-1; perhaps TRBD1 as D (6 bases). Trimming took 4 bases from V and 7 from J, leaving 13 bases between them. The CDR3 is made up of 13 amino acids. CDR3 bases: TGTGCCAGCAGTTCCTCCGGGACACTTGAAGCTTTCTTT. Its protein product is CASSSSGTLEAFF.

The chain couples TRBV5-1 to TRBJ2-1, with a tentative D call TRBD2 (6 bases). This CDR3 has 17 residues. The germline V and J ends were trimmed by 3 bases and 4 bases, with 20 bases remaining between them. The germline CDR1 and CDR2 sequences are SGHRS and YFSETQ. The CDR3 here is CASSSGVVTGEYNEQFF. DNA for the CDR3: TGCGCCAGCAGCTCGGGCGTGGTGACGGGAGAATACAATGAGCAGTTCTTC.

This clonotype was seen many times. The chain employs TRBV7-9 and TRBJ2-7, with D possibly called TRBD1 or TRBD2 (5 bases each). The V gene's germline CDR1 is SEHNR and CDR2 FQNEAQ (reference sequence). V lost 1 base, J lost 7 bases, and 14 bases lay in between. The CDR3 has 14 amino acids. CDR3 sequence: CASSLEDTRGEQYF. CDR3 coding DNA: TGTGCCAGCAGCTTAGAGGACACTAGGGGTGAGCAGTACTTC.